The 27 T cell receptor beta chains below were found in one sample sequenced in a study of CD8+ T cells in alopecia areata. The sequencing template was cDNA reverse transcribed from extracted RNA. Assay used: immunoSEQ multiplex PCR; TCRdb lists only in-frame clones, some missing. This table holds some 240,000 clones, more than 45% found once. The input for sequencing was CD4+ T cells sorted from blood, taken at week 0. The source of these receptors is a human donor with alopecia areata.

The V and J genes are TRBV7-9 and TRBJ1-2; no clear D. The germline CDR1 and CDR2 sequences are SEHNR and FQNEAQ (reference sequence). V lost 4 bases and J 4 bases, leaving 7 bases between the germline ends. The CDR3 spans 12 residues. The CDR3 DNA reads TGTGCCAGCAGCTCCCTCGGCTATGGCTACACCTTC. Its translation is CASSSLGYGYTF.

This clone was counted once. This CDR3 reads CASAPREGQGPGELFF. Here the CDR3 DNA reads TGCGCCAGCGCCCCCCGCGAGGGACAGGGACCCGGGGAGCTGTTTTTT. The genes are TRBV5-1 and TRBJ2-2, with TRBD1 identical over 9 bases. CDR1 is SGHRS, CDR2 YFSETQ, per germline. The CDR3 extends over 16 amino acids. After removal of 7 bases from V and 6 bases from J, the junction contained 13 bases not matched to a gene.

The rearrangement links TRBV5-4 to TRBJ1-2, with D hard to call. The germline CDR1 and CDR2 sequences are SGHNT and YYREEE (reference sequence). The CDR3 loop spans 13 amino acids. Trimming stripped 2 bases from V and 6 bases from J, with 11 bases between. CDR3: CASSFSLWDGYTF. CDR3 DNA: TGTGCCAGCAGCTTTTCTCTATGGGATGGCTACACCTTC.

The chain recombines TRBV30 with TRBJ1-1; weak D call: TRBD1 (5 bases). The germline V and J ends were trimmed by 5 bases and 1 base, with 20 bases remaining between them. The length of the CDR3 is 16 residues. From germline, CDR1 is GTSNPN and CDR2 SVGIG (reference sequence). The chain's CDR3 is CAWQLPGSPSNTEAFF. The CDR3 bases are TGTGCCTGGCAGCTCCCAGGGTCGCCATCGAACACTGAAGCTTTCTTT.

The chain links TRBV7-2 to TRBJ2-1; tentatively, D is TRBD2 (6 bases). The CDR3 runs 14 residues. Trimming took 5 bases from V and 15 from J, leaving 23 bases between them. CDR1 and CDR2 from the germline V gene are SGHTA and FQGNSA. The DNA for the CDR3 is TGTGCCAGCAGCCCGGTGGGGGGTTGGCTACATTTGTTCTTC. Its protein is CASSPVGGWLHLFF.

The V and J genes are TRBV29-1 and TRBJ2-7; TRBD2 matches at 11 bases. Germline V gene sequence: CDR1 SQVTM, CDR2 ANQGSEA. The junction had 7 bases not matched to a gene; V was cut back by 4 bases and J by 5 bases. CDR3 length: 14 residues. The CDR3 here is CSVVTSGSYHEQYF. DNA of the CDR3: TGCAGCGTTGTTACTAGCGGGAGTTACCACGAGCAGTACTTC.

The chain carries TRBV6-5 and TRBJ1-5, with D uncertain. The CDR3 extends over 15 amino acids. Germline CDR1 and CDR2: MNHEY and SVGAGI. Trimming shortened V by 0 bases and J by 7 bases, and 13 bases separated the two germline ends. CDR3 sequence reads: CASSYSGQDNQPQHF. The CDR3 coding sequence is TGTGCCAGCAGTTACTCTGGGCAGGATAACCAGCCCCAGCATTTT.

This clone occurred a few times. The DNA for the CDR3 is TGCAGCGTTGTAGGGGGCGGTGAAGCTTTCTTT. Its translation is CSVVGGGEAFF. The J gene is TRBJ1-1, the V gene TRBV29-1; 7 nucleotides agree with TRBD1. V dropped 4 bases and J dropped 7; count of bases not matched to a gene: 3. The CDR3 has 11 amino acids. Germline values: CDR1 SQVTM, CDR2 ANQGSEA.

The chain couples TRBV7-2 to TRBJ1-6; D is undetermined. V was shortened by 1 base and J by 10 bases, with 17 bases between the two germline ends. Germline V lookup: CDR1 SGHTA, CDR2 FQGNSA. This CDR3 spans 16 amino acids. As DNA, the CDR3 is TGTGCCAGCAGCTTAGAGCAGGTCGCAGCGGGGTCACCCCTCCACTTT. This codes for CASSLEQVAAGSPLHF.

This sequence joins TRBV4-1 and TRBJ2-1; D uncertain. The length of the CDR3 is 16 residues. The germline CDR1 and CDR2 sequences are MGHRA and YSYEKL. V was shortened by 1 base and J by 3 bases, with 13 bases between the two germline ends. The CDR3 sequence: CASSQVGHRLYNEQFF. The CDR3, as DNA: TGCGCCAGCAGCCAAGTCGGCCATCGACTCTACAATGAGCAGTTCTTC.

As regards this clone: This sample also contains other DNA sequences that code for the same CDR3. This chain joins TRBV20-1 and TRBJ2-1; D is unresolved. Germline values: CDR1 DFQATT, CDR2 SNEGSKA (reference sequence). The CDR3 contains 11 residues. Trimming shortened V by 2 bases and J by 5 bases, and 4 bases separated the two germline ends. Here the CDR3 reads CSARIDNEQFF. CDR3 in DNA: TGCAGTGCTAGAATCGACAATGAGCAGTTCTTC.

This clone appeared once. The chain is built from TRBV30 and TRBJ1-3, with unresolved D. The V gene's germline CDR1 is GTSNPN and CDR2 SVGIG (reference sequence). The CDR3 has 12 residues. With 5 bases removed from V and 2 bases from J, the gap between germline ends came to 7 bases. The CDR3 loop reads CAWATPGNTIYF. CDR3 DNA: TGTGCCTGGGCGACCCCTGGAAACACCATATATTTT.

This clone was seen just once. CDR3 bases: TGTGCCAGCAGAACAGGGTCTCAATACACCGGGGAGCTGTTTTTT. It yields the protein CASRTGSQYTGELFF. The chain joins TRBV7-9 to TRBJ2-2; the D gene is possibly TRBD1 (6 bases). The length of the CDR3 is 15 residues. The V gene lost 6 bases and the J gene lost 3 bases, with 14 bases spanning the gap. Germline V CDR1 and CDR2: SEHNR, FQNEAQ (reference sequence).

V is TRBV30 and J is TRBJ2-1; D unresolved. The CDR3 has 13 residues. Germline V gene sequence: CDR1 GTSNPN, CDR2 SVGIG (reference sequence). Deletions cut 3 bases from V and 7 bases from J, with 13 bases between. The CDR3 DNA is TGTGCCTGGAGCCTAATAGTAAAAAATGAGCAGTTCTTC. Protein sequence: CAWSLIVKNEQFF.

The chain uses TRBV18 and TRBJ1-6; maybe TRBD1 (5 bases). Trimming cost V 4 bases and J 6 bases, with 7 bases left between them. The CDR3 has 13 residues. CDR1 is KGHSH and CDR2 is LQKENI in the germline V gene. The DNA of the CDR3 is TGTGCCAGCTCACTCGACAGTAATTCACCCCTCCACTTT. Translation: CASSLDSNSPLHF.

This sequence joins TRBV11-2 and TRBJ2-1; no firm D call. Looked up from germline, CDR1 is SGHAT and CDR2 is FQNNGV. The ends were cut back, 1 base at V and 4 bases at J, with 8 bases in the middle. The CDR3 has 14 residues. CDR3 coding DNA: TGTGCCAGCAGCTTAGCGGCGGTATACAATGAGCAGTTCTTC. Translating gives CASSLAAVYNEQFF.

This clone has only one observation. The V call is TRBV2, the J call TRBJ1-2; tentatively, D is TRBD1 (5 bases). This CDR3 has 13 amino acids. V was shortened by 3 bases and J by 3 bases, with 8 bases between the two germline ends. Germline V CDR1 and CDR2: SNHLY, FYNNEI. This CDR3 is CASSEGGDYGYTF. CDR3 nucleotides: TGTGCCAGCAGTGAGGGGGGTGACTATGGCTACACCTTC.

The chain employs TRBV5-4 and TRBJ1-2, with a weak D call TRBD1 (5 bases). The CDR3 has 14 residues. CDR1 SGHNT and CDR2 YYREEE come from the germline V gene (reference sequence). Trimming took 4 bases from V and 2 from J, leaving 12 bases between them. CDR3 residues: CASSHIQENYGYTF. The CDR3 bases are TGTGCCAGCAGCCATATACAGGAAAACTATGGCTACACCTTC.

The rearrangement joins TRBV30 to TRBJ2-5; D is possibly TRBD2 (5 bases). This CDR3 has 12 amino acids. Germline assignment: CDR1 GTSNPN and CDR2 SVGIG (reference sequence). Trimming removed 4 bases from V and 4 bases from J, with 10 bases in between. In nucleotides, the CDR3 is TGTGCCTGGATCCCACGGGGAGAGACCCAGTACTTC. It translates to CAWIPRGETQYF.

The table lists this clone with a few counts. CDR3 in DNA: TGCAGCGTTGGAGGGAGGGTGGTTGAAAAACTGTTTTTT. Translation gives CSVGGRVVEKLFF. The chain combines TRBV29-1 with TRBJ1-4; D unresolved. The germline V gene has CDR1 SQVTM and CDR2 ANQGSEA. Trimming removed 4 bases from V and 7 bases from J, with 13 bases in between. This CDR3 is built from 13 residues.

The V call is TRBV25-1, the J call TRBJ2-7; TRBD1 might be the D (6 bases). V dropped 6 bases and J dropped 0 bases, with 9 bases sitting between them. The germline V gene has CDR1 MGHDK and CDR2 SYGVNS. CDR3 length: 13 amino acids. The CDR3, as DNA: TGTGCCAGCAGCTGGGGGCTCTCCTACGAGCAGTACTTC. Its translation is CASSWGLSYEQYF.

This clone was seen a handful of times. The chain is built from TRBV5-4 and TRBJ2-3; possibly TRBD1 or TRBD2 for D (5 bases each). This CDR3 has 16 amino acids. Trimming shortened V by 4 bases and J by 2 bases, and 17 bases separated the two germline ends. CDR1 and CDR2 from the germline V gene are SGHNT and YYREEE (reference sequence). CDR3 protein: CASSAPGASSTDTQYF. The CDR3, as DNA: TGTGCCAGCAGCGCACCCGGGGCTAGTTCCACAGATACGCAGTATTTT.

V is TRBV11-2 and J is TRBJ2-1; tentative D call: TRBD2 (5 bases). The V gene's germline CDR1 is SGHAT and CDR2 FQNNGV. The CDR3 has 14 residues. Trimming cost V 6 bases and J 9 bases, with 18 bases left between them. The CDR3 nucleotides are TGTGCCAGCAGTTATACTCGGGGTTACGGTGAGCAGTTCTTC. Its translation: CASSYTRGYGEQFF.

On this clone itself: The sample carries other DNA sequences with the same CDR3. The chain employs TRBV2 and TRBJ2-7; D ambiguous. V was cut by 5 bases and J by 1 base, with 3 bases left in between. CDR3 length: 11 residues. Germline V gene sequence: CDR1 SNHLY, CDR2 FYNNEI. CDR3 coding DNA: TGTGCCAGCAGTAATTCCTACGAGCAGTACTTC. It yields the protein CASSNSYEQYF.

The chain recombines TRBV4-1 with TRBJ1-5, with D possibly matching TRBD1 (5 bases). Trimming shortened V by 0 bases and J by 2 bases, and 11 bases separated the two germline ends. Germline CDR1 is MGHRA and CDR2 is YSYEKL. CDR3 size: 16 residues. The CDR3 DNA reads TGCGCCAGCAGCCAAGATCCGGGGCAGGGCAATCAGCCCCAGCATTTT. It codes for CASSQDPGQGNQPQHF.

The chain uses TRBV6-1 and TRBJ2-5; TRBD1 aligns across 8 bases. CDR1 is MNHNS and CDR2 is SASEGT in the germline V gene. The length of the CDR3 is 16 residues. With V trimmed by 4 bases and J by 4 bases, 11 bases remained unmatched. The CDR3 sequence is CASSGSFAGGGETQYF. CDR3 nucleotides: TGTGCCAGCAGTGGGTCATTCGCAGGGGGCGGAGAGACCCAGTACTTC.

The chain couples TRBV5-1 to TRBJ1-2; perhaps TRBD1 as D (5 bases). The CDR3 spans 13 residues. CDR1 is SGHRS and CDR2 is YFSETQ in the germline V gene. Between the trimmed V and J ends, which lost 4 bases and 9 bases, there was a span of 16 bases. This CDR3 reads CASSPQGVRSYTF. In DNA form, the CDR3 reads TGCGCCAGCAGCCCGCAGGGAGTAAGGAGCTACACCTTC.